This T cell receptor beta chain was sequenced during a study of radiation and T cells in renal cell carcinoma. Between the trimmed V and J ends, which lost 1 base and 5 bases, there was a span of 8 bases. Germline assignment: CDR1 LGHNT and CDR2 FRNRAP. The CDR3 contains 13 residues. Documented time point: blood 4 weeks post-SBRT, at nephrectomy. The treatment here: 15 Gy SBRT to primary tumor, nephrectomy 4 weeks later. Nephrectomy followed 15 Gy stereotactic body radiation by 4 weeks. The patient's renal cell carcinoma had clear cell pathology. TCRdb's table, derived via immunoSEQ multiplex PCR, lists solely in-frame clones and lacks some. Of approximately 70,000 clones listed, over 65% were seen once; the top ten hold more than 6.5%.

The sequencing used blood, collected from a patient whose treatment included radiotherapy and nephrectomy. The V call is TRBV12-5, the J call TRBJ1-2; D call uncertain. This clonotype was obtained from a man in his fifties or sixties with renal cell carcinoma. CDR3 sequence reads: CASGLDSGYGYTF. CDR3 sequence (DNA): TGTGCTAGTGGTTTGGACAGTGGGTATGGCTACACCTTC. The variable domain in full, with the rest retrieved from reference TRBV12-5 and TRBJ1-2, is DARVTQTPRHKVTEMGQEVTMRCQPILGHNTVFWYRQTMMQGLELLAYFRNRAPLDDSGMPKDRFSAEMPDATLATLKIQPSEPRDSAVYFCASGLDSGYGYTFGSGTRLTVV.